The clone carrying this T cell receptor (beta chain) has only a few counts. This record comes from a study of T-cell reconstitution after alpha-beta-depleted transplantation in children. CDR3 length equals 18 residues. V lost 1 base to trimming and J lost 3 bases, with 22 bases between them. Germline V gene sequence: CDR1 SGDLS, CDR2 YYNGEE. Unique molecular identifiers were incorporated into the prepared TCRbeta library. One entry per CDR3 protein results from TCRdb running MiXCR on the PCR reads. The repertoire has approximately 270,000 distinct CDR3 sequences, roughly 9.5% of them found once; the top ten carry roughly a tenth.

This sample comprised PBMCs from the stem cell graft donor, obtained from the stem cell graft. The chain employs TRBV9 and TRBJ1-2; D gene unclear. This TCR derives from a human donor who donated a stem cell graft to a child with SCID. For the CDR3, the DNA is TGTGCCAGCAGCGTACTCTACACTGTGGGTACCGGGGACTATGGCTACACCTTC. Its protein is CASSVLYTVGTGDYGYTF.